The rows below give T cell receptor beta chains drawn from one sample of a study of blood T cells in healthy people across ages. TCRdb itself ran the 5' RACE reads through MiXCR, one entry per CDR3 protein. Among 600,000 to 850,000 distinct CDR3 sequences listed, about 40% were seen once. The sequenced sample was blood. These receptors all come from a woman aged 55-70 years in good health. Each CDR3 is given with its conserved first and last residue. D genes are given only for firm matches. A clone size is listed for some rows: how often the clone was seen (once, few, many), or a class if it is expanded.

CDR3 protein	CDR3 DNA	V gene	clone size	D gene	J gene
CSAFQGASNQPQHF	TGCAGTGCATTCCAGGGGGCAAGCAATCAGCCCCAGCATTTT	TRBV20-1	once	TRBD1	TRBJ1-5
CASSLGQGASDTQYF	TGCGCCAGCAGCTTGGGACAGGGGGCATCAGATACGCAGTATTTT	TRBV5-1	.	TRBD1	TRBJ2-3
CSATDIFDDEQYF	TGCAGCGCAACTGACATTTTTGACGACGAGCAGTACTTC	TRBV29-1	many	.	TRBJ2-7
CASSFSPRDPGNEQYF	TGTGCCAGCAGTTTTTCCCCGCGGGACCCGGGAAATGAGCAGTACTTC	TRBV28	.	.	TRBJ2-4
CASSQDRFLSRELFF	TGTGCCAGCAGCCAGGATCGATTTCTGTCGCGGGAGCTGTTTTTT	TRBV3-1	.	.	TRBJ2-2
CASSPVWGQGNYGYTF	TGTGCCAGCAGTCCGGTCTGGGGGCAGGGGAACTATGGCTACACCTTC	TRBV6-5	.	.	TRBJ1-2
CASSLGGTAQYF	TGTGCCAGCAGCTTAGGGGGGACGGCGCAGTATTTT	TRBV7-2	.	.	TRBJ2-3
CATHRSSGANVLTF	TGTGCCACGCACAGAAGCTCTGGGGCCAACGTCCTGACTTTC	TRBV6-6	.	.	TRBJ2-6
CASSARVRNEQFF	TGTGCCAGCAGCGCCAGGGTAAGAAATGAGCAGTTCTTC	TRBV7-2	once	.	TRBJ2-1
CSANPGTGGVETQYF	TGCAGTGCCAATCCCGGGACAGGGGGCGTGGAGACCCAGTACTTC	TRBV20-1	.	TRBD1	TRBJ2-5
CASSQSLWGYEQFF	TGCGCCAGCAGCCAATCCTTGTGGGGCTATGAGCAGTTCTTC	TRBV4-3	few	.	TRBJ2-1
CAISRQSGEYEQFF	TGTGCCATCAGCAGACAGAGCGGGGAGTATGAGCAGTTCTTC	TRBV10-3	.	TRBD2	TRBJ2-1
CAIRQPNTGELFF	TGTGCCATCAGGCAGCCCAACACCGGGGAGCTGTTTTTT	TRBV10-3	.	.	TRBJ2-2
CASSLALQHYEQYF	TGCGCCAGCAGCTTGGCCCTACAGCACTACGAGCAGTACTTC	TRBV5-1	.	.	TRBJ2-7